This paragraph covers one TCR beta chain sequence. This entry is derived from a study of cytomegalovirus exposure and HLA in healthy donors. The PCR made use of 60 Vbeta and 13 Jbeta primers. The repertoire was sequenced with immunoSEQ multiplex PCR; TCRdb's copy has only in-frame clones and lacks some. The sample totals 60,000 to 70,000 clones. Germline V gene data show CDR1 as SEHNR and CDR2 as FQNEAQ (reference sequence). Trimming at V came to 4 bases and at J to 6 bases, leaving 4 bases not matched to a gene. The CDR3 covers 14 residues. This rearrangement joins TRBV7-9 to TRBJ2-7; TRBD1 aligns across 12 bases. The sequence came from a boy younger than 18 in good health and CMV-seronegative. The sequencing sample was made of PBMCs. The CDR3 is CASSSRDRGLEQYF. The CDR3 DNA is TGTGCCAGCAGCTCCCGGGACAGGGGGCTCGAGCAGTACTTC.